This T cell receptor beta chain appears in the sequencing data of a study of T cells in Graves' hyperthyroidism and ophthalmopathy. The length of the CDR3 is 20 residues. Germline loops: CDR1 LGHDT, CDR2 YNNKEL (reference sequence). Losses at the gene ends were 1 base for V and 0 bases for J; bases not matched to a gene: 10. The investigators amplified TCR beta CDR3 regions from RNA transcripts. The study used the HTBI primer set for a first-round RT-PCR of the TCR CDR3. TCRdb analysed the multiplex PCR reads with MiXCR anew, one entry per CDR3 protein. The profile shows approximately 400,000 distinct CDR3 sequences, around 25% of them singletons.

The sequence derives from a man in his fifties with Graves' hyperthyroidism. The sample comprised blood. The chain couples TRBV3-1 to TRBJ2-6; TRBD1 agrees at 9 bases. The CDR3 nucleotides are TGTGCCAGCAGCCAAGTTACAGGGGGCACGCGGCGCTCTGGGGCCAACGTCCTGACTTTC. Protein sequence: CASSQVTGGTRRSGANVLTF.